This is a list of T cell receptor beta chains from one sample in a study of cytomegalovirus exposure and HLA in healthy donors. This table comes from immunoSEQ multiplex PCR, and its TCRdb copy is limited to in-frame clones, with some not included. Of 65,000 or so clones in the sample, roughly 94% were seen once. The sample taken for sequencing was PBMCs. Receptors originate from a man younger than 30 in good health and CMV-seropositive. The CDR3 runs from the conserved cysteine through the conserved F or W. A D gene is named only where the DNA matches it firmly. Size values are once, few and many counts, or a class for expanded clones, and some rows have none.

-	TRBV30	TRBJ2-3	-	TGTGCCTGGACCCCGGGACTTAGCACAGATACGCAGTATTTT	CAWTPGLSTDTQYF
-	TRBV11-2	TRBJ1-4	-	TGTGCCAGCAGCCGAACCATAACAGGTGCAACTAATGAAAAACTGTTTTTT	CASSRTITGATNEKLFF
-	TRBV5-6	TRBJ2-7	once	TGTGCCAGCAGCCCCTGGACAGCTACGTTTGAACAGTACTTC	CASSPWTATFEQYF
-	TRBV4-3	TRBJ1-3	-	TGCGCCAGCAGCCAAGGGGCCGGGACAACCTCTGGAAACACCATATATTTT	CASSQGAGTTSGNTIYF
TRBD1	TRBV5-5	TRBJ2-5	-	TGTGCCAGTAAAGACAGGGGAGAAGAGACCCAGTACTTC	CASKDRGEETQYF
-	TRBV11-2	TRBJ1-3	-	TGTGCCACCAGCCCCTCGTGGAGGGACACCATATATTTT	CATSPSWRDTIYF
TRBD1	TRBV9	TRBJ2-5	once	TGTGCCAGCAGCGTAGAGGGCGTTGGAAACAGGGGGTCCCAAGAGACCCAGTACTTC	CASSVEGVGNRGSQETQYF
-	TRBV13	TRBJ2-1	-	TGTGCCAGCAGCTTAGGAGGGAGTCCCTACAATGAGCAGTTCTTC	CASSLGGSPYNEQFF
TRBD2	TRBV7-9	TRBJ2-5	-	TGTGCCAGCAGCTTACTAGCGGGGACGAAAGAGACCCAGTACTTC	CASSLLAGTKETQYF
-	TRBV30	TRBJ2-7	-	TGTGCCTGGAGTGTTACTTTATTTGGACTACCCCGGACCTACGAGCAGTACTTC	CAWSVTLFGLPRTYEQYF